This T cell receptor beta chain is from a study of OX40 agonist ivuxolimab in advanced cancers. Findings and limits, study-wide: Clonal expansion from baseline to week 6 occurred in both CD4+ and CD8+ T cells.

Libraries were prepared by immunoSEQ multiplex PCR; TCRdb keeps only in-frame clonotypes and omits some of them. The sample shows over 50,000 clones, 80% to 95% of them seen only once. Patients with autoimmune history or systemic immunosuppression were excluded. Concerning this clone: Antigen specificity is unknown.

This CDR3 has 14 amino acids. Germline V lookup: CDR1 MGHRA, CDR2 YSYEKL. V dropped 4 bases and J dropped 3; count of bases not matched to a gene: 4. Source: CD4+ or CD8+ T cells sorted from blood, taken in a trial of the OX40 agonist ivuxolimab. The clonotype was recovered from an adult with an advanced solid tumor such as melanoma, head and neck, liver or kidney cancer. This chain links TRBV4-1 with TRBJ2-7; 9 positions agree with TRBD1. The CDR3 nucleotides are TGCGCCAGCAGCCCTAGACAGGGGGACTACGAGCAGTACTTC. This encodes CASSPRQGDYEQYF.